This T cell receptor (beta chain) was recovered during a study of cytomegalovirus exposure and HLA in healthy donors. Study-level background: There were 300 to 400 genotyped donors. Of these, 81% fell in the genetic ancestry cluster associated with self-reported Caucasian donors.

Trimming took 6 bases from V and 4 from J; bases not matched to a gene: 8. The CDR3 runs 14 residues. From germline, CDR1 is MDHEN and CDR2 SYDVKM. Whole-study findings and limits: Highly shared sequence variants in one cluster were likely a sequencing artifact. Donor immune exposure was known only as CMV serostatus.

The PCR made use of 60 Vbeta and 13 Jbeta primers. Generated by immunoSEQ multiplex PCR, the TCRdb table keeps only in-frame clones and is missing some. The sample records 120,000 to 150,000 clones, 65% to 80% being singletons. About this clone: Its antigen is not identified.

Sequencing was done on a sample of PBMCs. V is TRBV28 and J is TRBJ1-2; the match to TRBD1 covers 7 bases. This clonotype was obtained from a woman aged 45-59 years in good health and CMV-seropositive. This CDR3 reads CASSDGTATYGYTF. The DNA for the CDR3 is TGTGCCAGCAGCGACGGGACAGCCACCTATGGCTACACCTTC.